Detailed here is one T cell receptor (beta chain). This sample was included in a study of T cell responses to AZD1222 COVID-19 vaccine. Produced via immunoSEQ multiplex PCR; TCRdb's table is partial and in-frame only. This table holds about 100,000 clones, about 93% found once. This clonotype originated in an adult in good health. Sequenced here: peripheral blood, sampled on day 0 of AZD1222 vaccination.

The CDR3 loop is CASSMSDWDEKLFF. CDR3 bases: TGTGCCAGCAGTATGTCCGACTGGGATGAAAAACTGTTTTTT. This chain links TRBV7-2 with TRBJ1-4; no definite D call. Germline V lookup: CDR1 SGHTA, CDR2 FQGNSA. This CDR3 region has 14 residues. The V gene lost 6 bases and the J gene lost 6 bases, with 14 bases spanning the gap.